The 13 T cell receptor beta chains below all came from one sample that was sequenced in a study of blood T cell repertoires in COVID-19. The data were produced by immunoSEQ multiplex PCR, yet TCRdb's version contains in-frame clones alone and is incomplete. The data show 150,000 to 200,000 clones, around nine tenths seen once. Specimen: peripheral blood. These receptors were taken from a man in his forties with active or convalescent COVID-19.

This clone was recorded a few times. V gene TRBV5-1 combines with J gene TRBJ2-3, with a possible D match to TRBD1 (6 bases). V shed 9 bases and J shed 1 base, with 9 bases lying between them. This CDR3 has 12 amino acids. Per the germline V gene, CDR1 is SGHRS and CDR2 is YFSETQ. DNA of the CDR3: TGCGCCAAGAGACAGGGCACAGATACGCAGTATTTT. It is translated as CAKRQGTDTQYF.

The V gene is TRBV7-2, the J gene TRBJ1-2; the D is unclear. Trimming cost V 5 bases and J 1 base, with 5 bases left between them. CDR3 length: 12 residues. Germline CDR1 reads SGHTA; CDR2 reads FQGNSA. As DNA, the CDR3 is TGTGCCAGCAGCGCTAGTAACTATGGCTACACCTTC. It specifies CASSASNYGYTF.

This chain links TRBV6-2 or TRBV6-3 with TRBJ2-2; TRBD1 matches 7 bases. V shed 4 bases, J shed 5 bases, and the junction held 10 bases outside the gene matches. Germline V gene data show CDR1 as MNHEY and CDR2 as SVGEGT. There are 16 residues in the CDR3. In DNA, the CDR3 is TGTGCCAGCAGTTCCACAGGGGTTGAGATGACCGGGGAGCTGTTTTTT. Protein: CASSSTGVEMTGELFF.

This chain connects TRBV12-3 or TRBV12-4 to TRBJ1-2; D is unresolved. V was pared by 10 bases and J by 1 base, with 10 bases between. The CDR3 runs to 12 residues. The CDR3 here is CATSEDNYGYTF. The CDR3 DNA reads TGTGCCACCTCCGAGGATAACTATGGCTACACCTTC.

The sample holds a few counts of this clone. This CDR3 is also generated by other DNA sequences in the sample. V gene TRBV18 combines with J gene TRBJ1-6, with TRBD1 matching over 8 bases. Germline values: CDR1 KGHSH, CDR2 LQKENI. This CDR3 is 15 amino acids long. Trimming cost V 3 bases and J 7 bases; bases outside gene matches: 5. The CDR3 nucleotides read TGTGCCAGCTCACCCGGACAGGGAGGAAATTCACCCCTCCACTTT. It codes for CASSPGQGGNSPLHF. Looking up the rest from reference TRBV18 and TRBJ1-6 gives the full variable domain: NAGVMQNPRHLVRRRGQEARLRCSPMKGHSHVYWYRQLPEEGLKFMVYLQKENIIDESGMPKERFSAEFPKEGPSILRIQQVVRGDSAAYFCASSPGQGGNSPLHFGNGTRLTVT.

V gene TRBV2 combines with J gene TRBJ1-3; 8 nucleotides line up with TRBD1. The ends lost 5 bases at V and 4 bases at J; junction bases unmatched: 10. Germline V gene data show CDR1 as SNHLY and CDR2 as FYNNEI. This CDR3 has 16 amino acids. The CDR3 region has the DNA TGTGCCAGCAGTACTAGGTCCGGGACAGGCGGAAACACCATATATTTT. Translating it yields CASSTRSGTGGNTIYF.

The chain is built from TRBV19 and TRBJ1-5; unclear D gene. The CDR3 loop spans 14 amino acids. CDR1 LNHDA and CDR2 SQIVND come from the germline V gene (reference sequence). V lost 7 bases to trimming and J lost 7 bases, with 17 bases between them. Written as DNA, the CDR3 is TGTGCCAGTAATGGTGAGGAGGGTGGGCAGCCCCAGCATTTT. Its translation: CASNGEEGGQPQHF.

The rearrangement links TRBV11-2 to TRBJ2-7, with D hard to call. V lost 0 bases to trimming and J lost 3 bases, with 9 bases between them. The germline CDR1 and CDR2 sequences are SGHAT and FQNNGV. This CDR3 contains 14 residues. This CDR3 is CASSLDRFLYEQYF. The CDR3 DNA reads TGTGCCAGCAGCTTAGACAGGTTTCTCTACGAGCAGTACTTC.

The chain has TRBV5-8 and TRBJ2-7; 9 nucleotides align to TRBD1. The ends lost 1 base at V and 3 bases at J; junction bases unmatched: 11. Germline V CDR1 and CDR2: SGHTS, YDEGEE. This CDR3 spans 17 amino acids. CDR3 in DNA: TGTGCCAGCAGCTTGAACTGGCCACAGGGGGCACTCTACGAGCAGTACTTC. Amino acid sequence: CASSLNWPQGALYEQYF. Together with reference TRBV5-8 and TRBJ2-7, the CDR3 gives the full variable domain: EAGVTQSPTHLIKTRGQQATLRCSPISGHTSVYWYQQALGLGLQFLLWYDEGEERNRGNFPPRFSGRQFPNYSSELNVNALELEDSALYLCASSLNWPQGALYEQYFGPGTRLTVT.

The chain uses TRBV11-2 and TRBJ1-5; 9 positions match TRBD1. The germline CDR1 and CDR2 sequences are SGHAT and FQNNGV. This CDR3 has 15 residues. With V trimmed by 2 bases and J by 4 bases, 3 bases remained unmatched. Here the CDR3 reads CASSLQTGGNQPQHF. The CDR3 bases are TGTGCCAGCAGCTTACAGACAGGGGGTAATCAGCCCCAGCATTTT. Complete variable domain (other parts from reference TRBV11-2 and TRBJ1-5): EAGVAQSPRYKIIEKRQSVAFWCNPISGHATLYWYQQILGQGPKLLIQFQNNGVVDDSQLPKDRFSAERLKGVDSTLKIQPAKLEDSAVYLCASSLQTGGNQPQHFGDGTRLSIL.

The chain employs TRBV30 and TRBJ2-2, with 7 bases aligning to TRBD1. The V gene end was trimmed by 4 bases and the J gene end by 7 bases; junction bases not matched to a gene: 9. This CDR3 contains 14 residues. Germline V gene sequence: CDR1 GTSNPN, CDR2 SVGIG (reference sequence). The CDR3 region is CAWTETGNFGELFF. CDR3 bases: TGTGCCTGGACGGAGACAGGGAATTTCGGGGAGCTGTTTTTT.

V and J are TRBV5-6 and TRBJ2-3; 9 nucleotides line up with TRBD1. J gave up 5 bases and V 3 bases, and 16 bases lay outside the gene matches. The CDR3 is 18 residues long. Germline lookup yields CDR1 SGHDT and CDR2 YYEEEE. The CDR3 DNA follows: TGTGCCAGCAGCTCCCGGGACAGGGACCTTTATACCTTAGATACGCAGTATTTT. The encoded protein is CASSSRDRDLYTLDTQYF.

J is TRBJ1-2 and V is TRBV18; D not certain. Germline CDR1 reads KGHSH; CDR2 reads LQKENI. The CDR3 has 14 amino acids. The V end was cut by 3 bases, the J end by 3 bases, with 11 bases between. The CDR3 is CASSPGGFDYGYTF. The CDR3 coding sequence is TGTGCCAGCTCACCTGGCGGATTTGACTATGGCTACACCTTC.